Following are 7 T cell receptor beta chains from one sample sequenced in a study of a mutant IDH1 vaccine in newly diagnosed glioma. The time point: week 23, last vaccination. In every dose of vaccine, 300 ug of mutant IDH1 20-mer peptide was given alongside topical imiquimod. TCRdb's copy holds only in-frame clones and misses some; the assay was immunoSEQ multiplex PCR. The sample comprises over 25,000 clones, around 87% of which are singletons, and more than 2.5% rests with the top ten. The antigens for these receptors are not known. Specimen: PBMCs, collected from a glioma patient whose treatment included an IDH1 peptide vaccine. The receptors stem from a man in his forties with glioma.

V gene TRBV2 combines with J gene TRBJ2-5; 9 bases are a match to TRBD1. Per the germline V gene, CDR1 is SNHLY and CDR2 is FYNNEI. The trim removed 2 bases at V and 5 bases at J, leaving 9 bases unmatched. The CDR3 spans 16 residues. CDR3 coding DNA: TGTGCCAGCAGTGAAAGCGGCCTGACAGGGGGGGAGACCCAGTACTTC. Its translation is CASSESGLTGGETQYF.

The rearrangement joins TRBV7-2 to TRBJ1-4; TRBD1 matches at 8 bases. Germline V gene data show CDR1 as SGHTA and CDR2 as FQGNSA. With V trimmed by 5 bases and J by 4 bases, 12 bases remained unmatched. This CDR3 region has 17 residues. CDR3 nucleotides: TGTGCCAGCAGCGGAACGGACAGGGTTTGGGGTAATGAAAAACTGTTTTTT. It encodes CASSGTDRVWGNEKLFF.

This clone was recorded only once. V and J are TRBV6-1 and TRBJ1-3; no clear D. The CDR3 covers 14 residues. CDR1 and CDR2 (germline): MNHNS, SASEGT. Trimming pared 4 bases from V and 2 bases from J, leaving 9 bases between. This CDR3 is CASSGGRPGNTIYF. The DNA for the CDR3 is TGTGCCAGCAGTGGAGGCAGGCCTGGAAACACCATATATTTT.

V and J are TRBV30 and TRBJ2-7; 7 nucleotides agree with TRBD2. The V gene's germline CDR1 is GTSNPN and CDR2 SVGIG (reference sequence). The length of the CDR3 is 14 residues. Written as DNA, the CDR3 is TGTGCAAGCGGGAAGGATTTCCGGCTGTACGAGCAGTACTTC. Translating it yields CASGKDFRLYEQYF.

V gene TRBV14 combines with J gene TRBJ2-5; D gene ambiguous. CDR1 is SGHDN, CDR2 FVKESK, per germline. CDR3 size: 14 residues. V was clipped by 1 base and J by 5 bases, with 11 bases between them. The DNA for the CDR3 is TGTGCCAGCAGCCAAGCACTCGCCGTGGAGACCCAGTACTTC. This gives the protein CASSQALAVETQYF.

The chain recombines TRBV6-1 with TRBJ1-5, with D unresolved. Trimming stripped 9 bases from V and 2 bases from J, with 8 bases between. The CDR3 covers 12 residues. Per germline, CDR1 MNHNS and CDR2 SASEGT. CDR3 residues: CASDGGNQPQHF. The CDR3 DNA reads TGTGCCAGTGATGGGGGCAATCAGCCCCAGCATTTT.

The rearrangement uses TRBV6-5 and TRBJ2-1, with 9 bases lining up with TRBD2. The CDR3 contains 15 residues. The trim removed 4 bases at V and 13 bases at J, leaving 14 bases unmatched. Germline V gene sequence: CDR1 MNHEY, CDR2 SVGAGI. Here the CDR3 DNA reads TGTGCCAGCAGTTTAGCGGGAGAGGGGAGGGGAGAACAGTTCTTC. This gives the protein CASSLAGEGRGEQFF.